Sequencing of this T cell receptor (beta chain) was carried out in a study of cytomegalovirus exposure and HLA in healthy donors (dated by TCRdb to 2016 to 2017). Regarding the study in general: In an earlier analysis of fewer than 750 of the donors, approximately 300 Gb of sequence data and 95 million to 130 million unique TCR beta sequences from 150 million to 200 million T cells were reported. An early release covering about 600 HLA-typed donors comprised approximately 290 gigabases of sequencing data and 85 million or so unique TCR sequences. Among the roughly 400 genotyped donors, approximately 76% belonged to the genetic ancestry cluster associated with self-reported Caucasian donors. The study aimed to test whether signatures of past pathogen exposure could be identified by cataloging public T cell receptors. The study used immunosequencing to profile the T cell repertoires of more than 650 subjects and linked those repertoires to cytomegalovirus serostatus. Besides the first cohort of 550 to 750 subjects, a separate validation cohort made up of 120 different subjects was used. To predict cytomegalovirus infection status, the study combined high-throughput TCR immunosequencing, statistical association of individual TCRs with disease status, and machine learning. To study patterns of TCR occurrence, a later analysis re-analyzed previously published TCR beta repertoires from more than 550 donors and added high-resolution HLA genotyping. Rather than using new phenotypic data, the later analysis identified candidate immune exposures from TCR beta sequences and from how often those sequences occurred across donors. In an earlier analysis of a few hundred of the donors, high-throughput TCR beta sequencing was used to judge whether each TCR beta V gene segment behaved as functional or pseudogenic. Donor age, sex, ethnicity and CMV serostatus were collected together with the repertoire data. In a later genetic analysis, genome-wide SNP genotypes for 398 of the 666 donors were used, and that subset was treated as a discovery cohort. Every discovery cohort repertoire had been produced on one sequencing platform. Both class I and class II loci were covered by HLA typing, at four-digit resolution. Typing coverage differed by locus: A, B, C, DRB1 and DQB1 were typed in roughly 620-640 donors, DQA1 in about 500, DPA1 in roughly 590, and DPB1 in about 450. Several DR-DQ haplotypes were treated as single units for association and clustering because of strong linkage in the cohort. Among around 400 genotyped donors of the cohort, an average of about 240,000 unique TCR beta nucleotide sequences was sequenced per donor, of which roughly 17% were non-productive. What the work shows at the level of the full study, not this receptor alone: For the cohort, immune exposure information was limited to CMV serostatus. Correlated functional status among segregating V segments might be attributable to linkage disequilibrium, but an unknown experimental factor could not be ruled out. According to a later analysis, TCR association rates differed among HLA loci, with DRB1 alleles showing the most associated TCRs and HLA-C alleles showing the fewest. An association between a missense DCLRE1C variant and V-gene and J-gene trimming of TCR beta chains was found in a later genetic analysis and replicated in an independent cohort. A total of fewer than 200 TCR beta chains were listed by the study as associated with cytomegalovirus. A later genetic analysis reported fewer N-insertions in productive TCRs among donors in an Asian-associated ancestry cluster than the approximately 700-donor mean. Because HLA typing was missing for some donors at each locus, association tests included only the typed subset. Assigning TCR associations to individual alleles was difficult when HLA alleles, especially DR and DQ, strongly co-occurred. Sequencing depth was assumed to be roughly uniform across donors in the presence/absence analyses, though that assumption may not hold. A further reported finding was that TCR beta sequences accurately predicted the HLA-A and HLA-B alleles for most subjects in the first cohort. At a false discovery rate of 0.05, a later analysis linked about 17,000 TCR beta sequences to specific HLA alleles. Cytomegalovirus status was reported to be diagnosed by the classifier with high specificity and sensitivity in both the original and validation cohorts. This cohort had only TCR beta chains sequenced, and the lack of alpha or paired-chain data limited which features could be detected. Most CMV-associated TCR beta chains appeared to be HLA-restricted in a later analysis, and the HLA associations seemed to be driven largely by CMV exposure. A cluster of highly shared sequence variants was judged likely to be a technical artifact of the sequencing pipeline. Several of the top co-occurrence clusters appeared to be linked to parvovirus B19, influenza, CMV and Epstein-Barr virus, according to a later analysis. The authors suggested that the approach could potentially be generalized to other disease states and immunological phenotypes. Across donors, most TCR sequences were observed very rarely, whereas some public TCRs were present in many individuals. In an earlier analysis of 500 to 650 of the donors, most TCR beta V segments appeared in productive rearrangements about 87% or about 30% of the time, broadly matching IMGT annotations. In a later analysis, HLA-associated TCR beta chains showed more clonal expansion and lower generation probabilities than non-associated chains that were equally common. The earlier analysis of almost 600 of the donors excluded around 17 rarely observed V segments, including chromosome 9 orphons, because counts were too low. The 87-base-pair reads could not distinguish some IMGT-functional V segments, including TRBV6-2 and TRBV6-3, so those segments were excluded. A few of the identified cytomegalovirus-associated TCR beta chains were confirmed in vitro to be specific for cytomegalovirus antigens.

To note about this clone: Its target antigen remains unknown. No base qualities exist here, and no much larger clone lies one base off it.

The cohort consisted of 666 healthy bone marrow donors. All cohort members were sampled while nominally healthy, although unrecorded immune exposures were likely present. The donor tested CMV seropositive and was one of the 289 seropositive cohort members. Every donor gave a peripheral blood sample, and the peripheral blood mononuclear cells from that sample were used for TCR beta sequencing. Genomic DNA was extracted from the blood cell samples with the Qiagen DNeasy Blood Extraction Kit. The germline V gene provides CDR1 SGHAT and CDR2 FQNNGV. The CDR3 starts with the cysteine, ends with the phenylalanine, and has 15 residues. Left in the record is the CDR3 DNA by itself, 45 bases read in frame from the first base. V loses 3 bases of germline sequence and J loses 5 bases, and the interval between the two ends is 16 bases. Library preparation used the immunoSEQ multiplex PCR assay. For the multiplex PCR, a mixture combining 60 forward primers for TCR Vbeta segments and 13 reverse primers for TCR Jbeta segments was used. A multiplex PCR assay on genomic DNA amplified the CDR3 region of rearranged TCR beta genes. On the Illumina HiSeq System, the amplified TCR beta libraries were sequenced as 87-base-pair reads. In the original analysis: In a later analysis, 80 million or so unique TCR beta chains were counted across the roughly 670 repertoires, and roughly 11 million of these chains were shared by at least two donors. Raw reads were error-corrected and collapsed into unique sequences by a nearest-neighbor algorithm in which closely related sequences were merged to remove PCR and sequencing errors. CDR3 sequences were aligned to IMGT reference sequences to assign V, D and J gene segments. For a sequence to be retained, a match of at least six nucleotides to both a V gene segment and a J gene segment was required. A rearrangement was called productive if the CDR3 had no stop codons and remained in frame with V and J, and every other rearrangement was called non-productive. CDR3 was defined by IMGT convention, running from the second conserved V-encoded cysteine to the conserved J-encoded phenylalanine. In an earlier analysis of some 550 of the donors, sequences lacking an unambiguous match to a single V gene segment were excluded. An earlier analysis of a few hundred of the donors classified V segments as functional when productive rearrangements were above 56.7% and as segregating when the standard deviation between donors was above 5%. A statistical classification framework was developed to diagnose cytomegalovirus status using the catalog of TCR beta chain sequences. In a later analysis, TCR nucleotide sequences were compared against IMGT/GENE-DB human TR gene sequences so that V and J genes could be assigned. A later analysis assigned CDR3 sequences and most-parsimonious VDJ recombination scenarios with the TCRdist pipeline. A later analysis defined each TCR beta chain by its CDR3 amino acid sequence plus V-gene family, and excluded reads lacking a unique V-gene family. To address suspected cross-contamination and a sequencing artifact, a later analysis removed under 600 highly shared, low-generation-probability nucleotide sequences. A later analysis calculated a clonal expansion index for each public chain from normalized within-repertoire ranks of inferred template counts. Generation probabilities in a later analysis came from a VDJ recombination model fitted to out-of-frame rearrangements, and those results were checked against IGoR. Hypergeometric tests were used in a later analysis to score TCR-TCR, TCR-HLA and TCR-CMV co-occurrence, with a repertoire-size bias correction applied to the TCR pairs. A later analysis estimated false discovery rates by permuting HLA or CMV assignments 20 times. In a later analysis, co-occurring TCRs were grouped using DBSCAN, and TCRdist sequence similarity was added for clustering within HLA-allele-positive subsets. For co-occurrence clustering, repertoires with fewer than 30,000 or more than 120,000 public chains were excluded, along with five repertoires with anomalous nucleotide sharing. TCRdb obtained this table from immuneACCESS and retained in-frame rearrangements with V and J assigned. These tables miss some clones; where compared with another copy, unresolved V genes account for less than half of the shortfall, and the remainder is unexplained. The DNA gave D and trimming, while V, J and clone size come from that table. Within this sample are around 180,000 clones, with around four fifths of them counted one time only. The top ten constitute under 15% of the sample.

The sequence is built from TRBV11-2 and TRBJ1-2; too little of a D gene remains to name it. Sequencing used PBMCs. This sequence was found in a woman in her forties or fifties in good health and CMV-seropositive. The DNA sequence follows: TGTGCCAGCAGCTTTGTCGGCGGCTTTGGGTATGGCTACACCTTC. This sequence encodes CASSFVGGFGYGYTF.